This TCR beta chain was recorded in a study of identical twins. TCRdb itself ran the 5' RACE reads through MiXCR, one entry per CDR3 protein. Among approximately 700,000 distinct CDR3 sequences, about 18% were seen once, and the ten largest hold around 13%. In germline, CDR1 is MNHEY, CDR2 SVGAGI. This CDR3 region has 14 residues. V lost 3 bases to trimming and J lost 2 bases, with 8 bases between them. This clonotype was observed a handful of times. The sample was also linked to a second study, of T cells expressing NK-cell markers.

The sequence was obtained from a young woman in good health. The sequenced sample consisted of PBMCs. This chain connects TRBV6-5 to TRBJ1-3; D may be TRBD1 (5 bases). DNA of the CDR3: TGTGCCAGCAGTTATGGGGGGGCTGGAAACACCATATATTTT. This encodes CASSYGGAGNTIYF.